A single sample is the source of the 24 T cell receptor beta chains below, sequenced in a study of blood T cells in healthy people across ages. Alongside a J-beta primer mix, a sample-barcoded 5' primer served in a second PCR lasting 7 to 11 cycles. TCRdb re-called the 5' RACE reads through MiXCR, storing one row per CDR3 protein. The repertoire has 1,800,000 or so distinct CDR3 sequences, about two fifths of them found once; the top ten carry roughly 23%. Sequenced input: blood. The origin of the receptors is a human donor in good health.

In its sample, this clonotype was seen a few times. V and J are TRBV9 and TRBJ2-7, with D perhaps TRBD1 or TRBD2 (6 bases each). Trimming took off 2 bases at V and 0 bases at J, with 12 bases between the two ends. The CDR3 consists of 15 residues. Germline loops: CDR1 SGDLS, CDR2 YYNGEE. The CDR3 region has the DNA TGTGCCAGCAGCGTGGGGGGCAGGGGCTCCTACGAGCAGTACTTC. Amino acids: CASSVGGRGSYEQYF.

This clonotype was observed a handful of times. V usage is TRBV7-6 and J usage is TRBJ2-1, with TRBD2 as a possible D gene (5 bases). Germline V gene lookup returns CDR1 SGHVS and CDR2 FNYEAQ. The V end lost 1 base, the J end lost 7 bases, and 11 bases lay between the germline ends. The CDR3 totals 14 residues. For the CDR3, the DNA is TGTGCCAGCAGCTTAGGAGCTAGCTGGAATGAGCAGTTCTTC. Residues: CASSLGASWNEQFF. The variable domain in full, with the rest retrieved from reference TRBV7-6 and TRBJ2-1, is GAGVSQSPRYKVTKRGQDVALRCDPISGHVSLYWYRQALGQGPEFLTYFNYEAQQDKSGLPNDRFSAERPEGSISTLTIQRTEQRDSAMYRCASSLGASWNEQFFGPGTRLTVL.

V gene TRBV9 combines with J gene TRBJ1-2; D is ambiguous. The germline CDR1 and CDR2 sequences are SGDLS and YYNGEE. The CDR3 contains 15 residues. Trimming removed 0 bases at V and 8 bases at J, with 17 bases between. Here the CDR3 reads CASSVDLGKVVGYTF. DNA for the CDR3: TGTGCCAGCAGCGTAGACCTGGGGAAGGTGGTCGGCTACACCTTC.

The CDR3 sequence is CASSSLTSGGASETQYF. CDR3 DNA: TGTGCCAGCAGCTCATTGACTAGCGGGGGGGCGAGCGAGACCCAGTACTTC. This chain uses TRBV5-6 with TRBJ2-5; 14 nucleotides agree with TRBD2. The CDR3 spans 17 residues. Germline V gives CDR1 SGHDT, CDR2 YYEEEE. Trimming cost V 3 bases and J 5 bases; bases outside gene matches: 9. Looking up the rest from reference TRBV5-6 and TRBJ2-5 gives the full variable domain: DAGVTQSPTHLIKTRGQQVTLRCSPKSGHDTVSWYQQALGQGPQFIFQYYEEEERQRGNFPDRFSGHQFPNYSSELNVNALLLGDSALYLCASSSLTSGGASETQYFGPGTRLLVL.

In this sample, this clonotype turned up once. V gene TRBV20-1 combines with J gene TRBJ1-4; D not certain. V was pared by 3 bases and J by 0 bases, with 11 bases between. This CDR3 is built from 15 residues. CDR1 and CDR2 (germline): DFQATT, SNEGSKA (reference sequence). The CDR3 coding sequence is TGCAGTGCTAGGGGTGACATTGCAACTAATGAAAAACTGTTTTTT. It encodes CSARGDIATNEKLFF.

CDR3 in DNA: TGTGCCAGCAGCTTGCAGGGCTTTGGTCTAAATGAGCAGTTCTTC. This codes for CASSLQGFGLNEQFF. The chain links TRBV7-9 to TRBJ2-1; tentatively, D is TRBD1 (5 bases). Germline CDR1 reads SEHNR; CDR2 reads FQNEAQ (reference sequence). This CDR3 contains 15 residues. V gave up 3 bases and J gave up 7 bases, with 16 bases separating them. The full variable domain, rest sourced from reference TRBV7-9 and TRBJ2-1, is DTGVSQNPRHKITKRGQNVTFRCDPISEHNRLYWYRQTLGQGPEFLTYFQNEAQLEKSRLLSDRFSAERPKGSFSTLEIQRTEQGDSAMYLCASSLQGFGLNEQFFGPGTRLTVL.

The chain links TRBV13 to TRBJ2-1, with a tentative D call TRBD2 (5 bases). CDR3 size: 12 residues. Looked up from germline, CDR1 is PRHDT and CDR2 is FYEKMQ (reference sequence). Trimming pared 6 bases from V and 9 bases from J, leaving 12 bases between. The CDR3 sequence: CASSHGGGEQFF. CDR3 bases: TGTGCCAGCAGTCATGGAGGTGGTGAGCAGTTCTTC. The variable domain in full, with the rest retrieved from reference TRBV13 and TRBJ2-1, is AAGVIQSPRHLIKEKRETATLKCYPIPRHDTVYWYQQGPGQDPQFLISFYEKMQSDKGSIPDRFSAQQFSDYHSELNMSSLELGDSALYFCASSHGGGEQFFGPGTRLTVL.

This clonotype was observed a handful of times. The gene calls are TRBV10-3 and TRBJ2-7, with TRBD2 as a possible D gene (6 bases). Germline values: CDR1 ENHRY, CDR2 SYGVKD. CDR3 size: 14 residues. Trimming took 2 bases from V and 0 from J, leaving 8 bases between them. The CDR3 DNA reads TGTGCCATCAGTGAGGAGGGAGGCTCCTACGAGCAGTACTTC. Translated, it gives CAISEEGGSYEQYF.

This clonotype has just a few counts. The rearrangement uses TRBV12-3 or TRBV12-4 and TRBJ1-5, with D tentatively TRBD1 (6 bases). The CDR3 has 14 residues. V lost 3 bases, J lost 3 bases, and 9 bases lay in between. This CDR3 reads CASSFSGANQPQHF. The CDR3 DNA sequence: TGTGCCAGCAGTTTTTCAGGGGCCAATCAGCCCCAGCATTTT.

The chain is built from TRBV7-9 and TRBJ2-1; D is perhaps TRBD2 (5 bases). V was shortened by 4 bases and J by 7 bases, with 20 bases between the two germline ends. The CDR3 covers 16 residues. Germline V CDR1 and CDR2: SEHNR, FQNEAQ (reference sequence). CDR3 in amino acids: CASSSPGRETTNEQFF. DNA of the CDR3: TGTGCCAGCAGCTCCCCGGGTAGGGAGACGACGAATGAGCAGTTCTTC.

This chain joins TRBV15 and TRBJ2-1; TRBD2 matches 8 bases. The V segment lost 5 bases and the J segment 13 bases; nucleotides outside the gene matches: 10. The CDR3 contains 13 residues. From germline, CDR1 is LNHNV and CDR2 YYDKDF (reference sequence). CDR3 in DNA: TGTGCCACCAGCCCGAGGAGCGGGGGTGATCAGTTCTTC. The encoded protein is CATSPRSGGDQFF.

CDR3 sequence: CASSYRQDNEQFF. CDR3 bases: TGTGCCAGCAGTTACCGCCAGGACAATGAGCAGTTCTTC. The gene calls are TRBV6-2 or TRBV6-3 and TRBJ2-1; D not certain. V shed 2 bases and J shed 5 bases, with 7 bases lying between them. Per the germline V gene, CDR1 is MNHEY and CDR2 is SVGEGT. The CDR3 has 13 residues.

This clonotype was picked up many times. The chain links TRBV7-9 to TRBJ2-5; 8 nucleotides line up with TRBD2. Germline lookup yields CDR1 SEHNR and CDR2 FQNEAQ (reference sequence). Losses at the gene ends were 3 bases for V and 2 bases for J; bases not matched to a gene: 2. CDR3 length: 14 residues. Here the CDR3 reads CASSFSGAQETQYF. The CDR3 DNA is TGTGCCAGCAGCTTTAGCGGGGCGCAAGAGACCCAGTACTTC.

The V and J genes are TRBV14 and TRBJ1-6; the D gene is possibly TRBD1 (5 bases). V lost 0 bases to trimming and J lost 4 bases, with 13 bases between them. This CDR3 has 17 residues. Germline-derived CDR1 and CDR2 are SGHDN and FVKESK. The CDR3 nucleotides are TGTGCCAGCAGCCAAGATTGGCGGGACCCTTATAATTCACCCCTCCACTTT. As protein: CASSQDWRDPYNSPLHF.

This clonotype was observed a handful of times. V usage is TRBV20-1 and J usage is TRBJ2-1, with 8 bases matching TRBD2. Germline loops: CDR1 DFQATT, CDR2 SNEGSKA (reference sequence). After removal of 0 bases from V and 2 bases from J, the junction contained 12 bases not matched to a gene. This CDR3 spans 18 amino acids. CDR3 DNA sequence: TGCAGTGCTAGAGACTCTATCGGTAGCGGGGTGGCCTACAATGAGCAGTTCTTC. Protein sequence: CSARDSIGSGVAYNEQFF.

The chain carries TRBV2 and TRBJ1-3, with D uncertain. Trimming took off 1 base at V and 5 bases at J, with 6 bases between the two ends. The germline gives CDR1 SNHLY, CDR2 FYNNEI. CDR3 size: 13 residues. The CDR3 bases are TGTGCCAGCAGTGAAGAGGTCCGAAACACCATATATTTT. Protein: CASSEEVRNTIYF.

The chain joins TRBV20-1 to TRBJ1-1, with 10 positions matching TRBD1. The germline V gene encodes CDR1 DFQATT and CDR2 SNEGSKA (reference sequence). Germline trimming cut 3 bases from V and 4 bases from J; bases unmatched to any gene: 5. This CDR3 contains 14 residues. This CDR3 reads CSARKTGGGTEAFF. CDR3 coding DNA: TGCAGTGCTAGGAAGACAGGGGGCGGCACTGAAGCTTTCTTT.

The V gene is TRBV9, the J gene TRBJ2-4; D is perhaps TRBD2 (7 bases). The tail of the sequence fits TRBJ2-5 better, so the J call may be wrong. CDR3 length: 14 residues. CDR1 and CDR2 from the germline V gene are SGDLS and YYNGEE. The CDR3, as DNA: TGTGCCAGCAGTGGCGGGGGCCCCAGAGAGACCCAGTACTTC. Residues: CASSGGGPRETQYF.

This clonotype turned up a few times. The chain couples TRBV12-3 or TRBV12-4 to TRBJ2-4; D unclear. The CDR3 is 15 residues long. V lost 6 bases and J lost 0, with 12 bases in between. The CDR3 DNA sequence: TGTGCCAGCAGCCGAGCCAGGTCAGCCAAAAACATTCAGTACTTC. Translating gives CASSRARSAKNIQYF.

The chain joins TRBV5-5 to TRBJ2-7, with D possibly TRBD1 on 6 matching bases. Germline values: CDR1 SGHKS, CDR2 YYEKEE (reference sequence). This CDR3 is 16 amino acids long. Trimming stripped 3 bases from V and 2 bases from J, with 18 bases between. As DNA, the CDR3 is TGTGCCAGCAGCTCCACCCCGAGGGGGACCCCCTACGAGCAGTACTTC. It encodes CASSSTPRGTPYEQYF.

The chain employs TRBV5-5 and TRBJ1-5; 9 positions agree with TRBD1. V lost 4 bases and J lost 5; bases outside the gene matches: 4. Germline CDR1 reads SGHKS; CDR2 reads YYEKEE (reference sequence). The length of the CDR3 is 14 residues. The CDR3 region has the DNA TGTGCCAGCAGCGCCGGGACAGGGTATCAGCCCCAGCATTTT. Its protein is CASSAGTGYQPQHF.

This clonotype occurred a few times. This rearrangement joins TRBV18 to TRBJ2-5; no definite D call. Germline V gene data show CDR1 as KGHSH and CDR2 as LQKENI. The CDR3 covers 14 residues. The germline V and J ends were trimmed by 6 bases and 2 bases, with 13 bases remaining between them. CDR3 DNA sequence: TGTGCCAGCTCTCCGGACGGATGGCAAGAGACCCAGTACTTC. It encodes CASSPDGWQETQYF.

This clonotype came up once. The chain has TRBV7-2 and TRBJ2-3; 8 bases are shared with TRBD2. The CDR3 contains 15 residues. The germline V gene has CDR1 SGHTA and CDR2 FQGNSA. Germline trimming cut 3 bases from V and 9 bases from J; bases unmatched to any gene: 11. CDR3 in amino acids: CASSFSYGGAGTQYF. For the CDR3, the DNA is TGTGCCAGCAGCTTTTCTTACGGGGGGGCAGGGACGCAGTATTTT. Based on the CDR3 plus reference TRBV7-2 and TRBJ2-3, the full variable domain is GAGVSQSPSNKVTEKGKDVELRCDPISGHTALYWYRQSLGQGLEFLIYFQGNSAPDKSGLPSDRFSAERTGGSVSTLTIQRTQQEDSAVYLCASSFSYGGAGTQYFGPGTRLTVL.

This sequence joins TRBV20-1 and TRBJ2-5; D gene ambiguous. V lost 1 base, J lost 5 bases, and 11 bases lay in between. Germline V CDR1 and CDR2: DFQATT, SNEGSKA (reference sequence). The CDR3 totals 13 residues. The chain's CDR3 is CSARVTVGETQYF. CDR3 bases: TGCAGTGCTAGAGTTACGGTAGGGGAGACCCAGTACTTC.